Sequencing of this T cell receptor (beta chain) was carried out in a study of yellow fever vaccine responses in identical twins. Study-wide results and caveats: Reportedly, the response of twins' T cells to the vaccine seemed partly convergent, partly personalized.

This clonotype was picked up one time. Its antigen is undetermined. In TCRdb, the RT-PCR reads were re-called with MiXCR into one record per CDR3 protein. The data contain 20,000 or so distinct CDR3 sequences, approximately 79% of them singletons. This CDR3 has 15 residues. Deletions cut 2 bases from V and 7 bases from J, with 18 bases between. CDR1 and CDR2 (germline): SGHRS, YFSETQ. The chain employs TRBV5-1 and TRBJ1-1; D unclear. This TCR came from a woman under 30 who received the yellow fever vaccine. This sample comprised T cells from blood (PBMCs), unsorted or a sorted subset (not recorded which), obtained before or after yellow fever vaccination (not recorded which). The DNA of the CDR3 is TGCGCCAGCAGCTTCGGAGGGCCCACCGACTATGAAGCTTTCTTT. It codes for CASSFGGPTDYEAFF. Supplemented by reference TRBV5-1 and TRBJ1-1, the full variable domain reads KAGVTQTPRYLIKTRGQQVTLSCSPISGHRSVSWYQQTPGQGLQFLFEYFSETQRNKGNFPGRFSGRQFSNSRSEMNVSTLELGDSALYLCASSFGGPTDYEAFFGQGTRLTVV.